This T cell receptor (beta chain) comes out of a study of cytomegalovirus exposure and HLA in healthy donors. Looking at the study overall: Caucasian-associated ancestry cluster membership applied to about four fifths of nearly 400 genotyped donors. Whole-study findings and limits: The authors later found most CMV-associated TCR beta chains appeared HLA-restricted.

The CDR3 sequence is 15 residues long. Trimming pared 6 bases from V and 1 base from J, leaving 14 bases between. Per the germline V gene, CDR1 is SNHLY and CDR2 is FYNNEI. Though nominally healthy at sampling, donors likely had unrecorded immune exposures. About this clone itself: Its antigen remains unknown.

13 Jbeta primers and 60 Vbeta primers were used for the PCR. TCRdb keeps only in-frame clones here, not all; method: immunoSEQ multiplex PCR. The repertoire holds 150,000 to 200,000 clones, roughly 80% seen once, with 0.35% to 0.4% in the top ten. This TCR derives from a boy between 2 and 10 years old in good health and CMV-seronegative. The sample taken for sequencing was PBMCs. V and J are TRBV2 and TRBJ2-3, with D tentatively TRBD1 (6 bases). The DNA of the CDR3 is TGTGCCAGCAGGGACGGACAGAAAGGCACAGATACGCAGTATTTT. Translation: CASRDGQKGTDTQYF.